This T cell receptor (beta chain) comes out of a study of regulatory T cells in long-lasting Graves disease. Noted time point: newly diagnosed GD, antithyroid drugs for less than 3 months. The TCR library was made from RNA that had been extracted from PBMCs in TRIzol. The CDR3 totals 16 residues. V lost 1 base to trimming and J lost 10 bases; unmatched junction nucleotides: 12. Germline assignment: CDR1 LNHDA and CDR2 SQIVND (reference sequence). Investigators prepared the TCR beta libraries by applying iRepertoire HTBI primers and Arm-PCR of CDR3 regions. From the multiplex PCR reads, TCRdb called clonotypes with MiXCR, one entry per CDR3 protein. The data show roughly 500,000 distinct CDR3 sequences, 12% seen once. The same specimen was also included in a second study, on T cells in Graves' hyperthyroidism and ophthalmopathy. That report adds: Researchers ran a first-round RT-PCR on the TCR CDR3 using the HTBI primer set.

This sequence was found in a woman younger than 45 with Graves disease. The sequencing here drew on peripheral blood mononuclear cells (PBMCs), taken at new diagnosis, from a patient treated with antithyroid drugs. This rearrangement joins TRBV19 to TRBJ2-1, with TRBD2 matching 8 bases. CDR3 DNA sequence: TGTGCCAGTAGTATAGCCTCGGGGGGGACCTCTTACGAGCAGTTCTTC. This encodes CASSIASGGTSYEQFF.